This T cell receptor (beta chain) was sequenced for a study of cytomegalovirus exposure and HLA in healthy donors (dated by TCRdb to about 2017). Broadly, across the study: According to an earlier analysis of around 600 of the donors, about 190 million T cells yielded 117 million unique TCR beta sequences and about 300 Gb of sequence data. About 280 gigabases of sequencing data and approximately 91 million unique TCR sequences made up an early release that covered 500 to 700 HLA-typed donors. Of the roughly 390 genotyped donors, 81% were placed in the genetic ancestry cluster associated with self-reported Caucasian donors. The study aimed to test whether cataloging public T cell receptors could reveal signatures of past pathogen exposure. The study profiled the T cell repertoires of approximately 700 subjects by immunosequencing and related them to cytomegalovirus serostatus. A separate validation cohort of over 95 different subjects was used in addition to the 666-subject first cohort. To predict cytomegalovirus infection status, the study brought together high-throughput TCR immunosequencing, statistical association of individual TCRs with disease status, and machine learning. A later analysis re-examined previously published TCR beta repertoires from about 670 donors and added high-resolution HLA genotyping to investigate patterns of TCR occurrence. Rather than using new phenotypic data, the later analysis identified candidate immune exposures from TCR beta sequences and from how often those sequences occurred across donors. To decide whether each TCR beta V gene segment behaved as functional or pseudogenic, an earlier analysis of some 570 of the donors relied on high-throughput TCR beta sequencing. Donor age, sex, ethnicity and CMV serostatus were compiled alongside the repertoire data. A later genetic analysis used genome-wide SNP genotypes for about 60% of the roughly 670 donors, treating that subset as a discovery cohort. Every discovery cohort repertoire had been produced on one sequencing platform. HLA typing covered class I and class II loci at four-digit resolution. Typing coverage differed by locus: A, B, C, DRB1 and DQB1 were typed in about 620-640 donors, DQA1 in 522, DPA1 in 600 to 610, and DPB1 in just under 490. Roughly five DR-DQ haplotypes were handled as single units for association and clustering because linkage in the cohort was strong. Across 398 genotyped donors of the cohort, an average of approximately 220,000 unique TCR beta nucleotide sequences per donor were sequenced, and roughly a sixth of those sequences were non-productive. Paper-wide results and their limitations: According to a later genetic analysis, donors in an Asian-associated ancestry cluster had fewer N-insertions in productive TCRs than the approximately 630-donor mean. An association between a missense DCLRE1C variant and V-gene and J-gene trimming of TCR beta chains was found in a later genetic analysis and replicated in an independent cohort. A further reported finding was that TCR beta sequences accurately predicted the HLA-A and HLA-B alleles for most subjects in the first cohort. A total of 164 TCR beta chains were listed by the study as associated with cytomegalovirus. The earlier analysis of nearly 600 of the donors excluded roughly 16 rarely observed V segments, including chromosome 9 orphons, because counts were too low. According to the authors, the approach could potentially be generalized to other disease states and immunological phenotypes. Correlated functional status among segregating V segments might be attributable to linkage disequilibrium, but an unknown experimental factor could not be ruled out. In vitro tests confirmed that a few of the cytomegalovirus-associated TCR beta chains recognize cytomegalovirus antigens. In an earlier analysis of some 500 of the donors, most TCR beta V segments appeared in productive rearrangements about 87% or about 30% of the time, broadly matching IMGT annotations. The only immune exposure information available for the cohort was CMV serostatus. At a false discovery rate of 0.05, a later analysis linked around 15,000 TCR beta sequences to specific HLA alleles. According to a later analysis, TCR association rates differed among HLA loci, with DRB1 alleles showing the most associated TCRs and HLA-C alleles showing the fewest. Roughly uniform sequencing depth across donors was assumed in presence/absence analyses, although this assumption may not hold. In this cohort, only TCR beta chains were sequenced, and detectable features were limited by the absence of alpha or paired-chain data. Compared with equally common non-associated chains, HLA-associated TCR beta chains in a later analysis were more clonally expanded and had lower generation probabilities. Most TCR sequences were seen in very few donors, while some public TCRs were found in many individuals. Because some donors lacked HLA typing at each locus, the association tests relied only on the typed subset. In both the original and validation cohorts, the classifier was reported to diagnose cytomegalovirus status with high specificity and sensitivity. A cluster of highly shared sequence variants was judged likely to be a technical artifact of the sequencing pipeline. Most CMV-associated TCR beta chains appeared to be HLA-restricted in a later analysis, and the HLA associations seemed to be driven largely by CMV exposure. When HLA alleles, especially DR and DQ, strongly co-occurred, attributing TCR associations to individual alleles was difficult. In a later analysis, several top co-occurrence clusters were reported to appear linked to parvovirus B19, influenza, CMV and Epstein-Barr virus.

The cohort consisted of 666 healthy bone marrow donors. At the time of sampling, all cohort members were nominally healthy, though unrecorded immune exposures were likely present. The donor was CMV seropositive and belonged to the group of more than 250 seropositive cohort members. Every donor gave a peripheral blood sample, and the peripheral blood mononuclear cells from that sample were used for TCR beta sequencing. Genomic DNA was extracted from the blood cell samples with the Qiagen DNeasy Blood Extraction Kit. Regarding this clone: Its target antigen remains unknown. Base qualities were left out, and no much larger clone turns up one base away.

The library relied on the immunoSEQ multiplex PCR assay. For the multiplex PCR, a mixture combining 60 forward primers for TCR Vbeta segments and 13 reverse primers for TCR Jbeta segments was used. The CDR3 region of rearranged TCR beta genes was amplified from genomic DNA by a multiplex PCR assay. Amplified TCR beta libraries were sequenced as 87-base-pair reads on the Illumina HiSeq System. As for the original processing: A later analysis counted approximately 74 million unique TCR beta chains across the 550 to 750 repertoires, and some 11 million of these chains were shared by at least two donors. Raw reads were error-corrected and collapsed into unique sequences with a nearest-neighbor algorithm that merged closely related sequences to remove PCR and sequencing errors. Alignment of CDR3 sequences to IMGT reference sequences was used to assign V, D and J gene segments. For a sequence to be retained, at least a six-nucleotide match to both a V gene segment and a J gene segment was required. Rearrangements were called productive when the CDR3 lacked stop codons and stayed in frame with V and J; all others were non-productive. CDR3 was defined according to IMGT convention as the region running from the second conserved V-encoded cysteine to the conserved J-encoded phenylalanine. The earlier analysis of 550 to 650 of the donors excluded any sequence lacking an unambiguous match to a single V gene segment. In an earlier analysis of around 600 of the donors, V segments were called functional above 56.7% productive rearrangements and were called segregating when the between-donor standard deviation exceeded 5%. A statistical classification framework was developed to diagnose cytomegalovirus status using the catalog of TCR beta chain sequences. A later analysis assigned V and J genes by comparing TCR nucleotide sequences with IMGT/GENE-DB human TR gene sequences. Using the TCRdist pipeline, a later analysis assigned CDR3 sequences along with most-parsimonious VDJ recombination scenarios. In a later analysis, each TCR beta chain was defined by its CDR3 amino acid sequence together with its V-gene family, and reads lacking a unique V-gene family were excluded. A later analysis removed 592 highly shared, low-generation-probability nucleotide sequences to deal with suspected cross-contamination and a sequencing artifact. For each public chain, a later analysis derived a clonal expansion index from normalized ranks of inferred template counts within each repertoire. In a later analysis, generation probabilities were computed with a VDJ recombination model fitted to out-of-frame rearrangements, and the resulting probabilities were checked against IGoR. In a later analysis, TCR-TCR, TCR-HLA and TCR-CMV co-occurrence was scored with hypergeometric tests, and a repertoire-size bias correction was applied to TCR pairs. A later analysis estimated false discovery rates by permuting HLA or CMV assignments 20 times. In a later analysis, co-occurring TCRs were grouped using DBSCAN, and TCRdist sequence similarity was added for clustering within HLA-allele-positive subsets. Repertoires with fewer than 30,000 or more than 120,000 public chains were left out of co-occurrence clustering, as were about five repertoires with anomalous nucleotide sharing. Not all clones reach the TCRdb copy of this immuneACCESS table, which keeps in-frame sequences only. Checked studies attribute under half of the gap to unresolved V genes and leave the rest unexplained. The V and J calls and the clone size are those of that table, but D and trimming were determined from the DNA. A total of approximately 40,000 clones appear in this sample, less than 85% of them only once. Of the sample, approximately 10% is held by the ten largest clones.

This receptor was obtained from a young woman in good health and CMV-seropositive. The material sequenced was PBMCs.

The CDR3 reads as follows: CASSTSGTSGTGELFF. The sequence in DNA is TGTGCCAGCAGCACTTCCGGGACTAGCGGCACCGGGGAGCTGTTTTTT. The rearranged segments are TRBV9 and TRBJ2-2; 11 nucleotides in the junction match TRBD2. As encoded in the germline V gene, CDR1 is SGDLS while CDR2 is YYNGEE. Trimming accounts for 4 bases at V and 4 bases at J, while the number of junction bases matched to no gene is 6. The CDR3, from cysteine to phenylalanine, totals 16 residues. Only CDR3 DNA is held: 48 bases, read in frame from base 1.